The 11 T cell receptor beta chains presented below share a single source sample, sequenced in a study of T cell responses to AZD1222 COVID-19 vaccine. TCRdb's copy holds only in-frame clones and misses some; the assay was immunoSEQ multiplex PCR. The data hold roughly 150,000 clones, with about nine tenths observed a single time. The sample was peripheral blood, taken on day 0 of AZD1222 vaccination. The receptor source for this set is an adult in good health.

The chain employs TRBV30 and TRBJ2-5; 9 bases are shared with TRBD2. Trimming at V came to 0 bases and at J to 6 bases, leaving 5 bases not matched to a gene. In germline, CDR1 is GTSNPN, CDR2 SVGIG (reference sequence). The CDR3 has 14 residues. This CDR3 reads CAWSVRGGAQTQYF. In DNA, the CDR3 is TGTGCCTGGAGTGTGCGCGGGGGGGCGCAGACCCAGTACTTC. The variable domain in full, with the rest retrieved from reference TRBV30 and TRBJ2-5, is SQTIHQWPATLVQPVGSPLSLECTVEGTSNPNLYWYRQAAGRGLQLLFYSVGIGQISSEVPQNLSASRPQDRQFILSSKKLLLSDSGFYLCAWSVRGGAQTQYFGPGTRLLVL.

The CDR3 is CASSLKRQLNTEAFF. DNA for the CDR3: TGTGCCAGCAGCTTAAAACGACAGTTGAACACTGAAGCTTTCTTT. The chain is built from TRBV7-8 and TRBJ1-1, with TRBD1 as a possible D gene (5 bases). Trimming pared 2 bases from V and 0 bases from J, leaving 10 bases between. In germline, CDR1 is SGHVS, CDR2 FQNEAQ. This CDR3 is built from 15 residues.

The chain couples TRBV7-9 to TRBJ1-2; maybe TRBD1 (5 bases). Trimming took 0 bases from V and 1 from J, leaving 6 bases between them. Germline CDR1 reads SEHNR; CDR2 reads FQNEAQ (reference sequence). The CDR3 length is 14 residues. The CDR3 bases are TGTGCCAGCAGCTTAGCGGGGGGTAACTATGGCTACACCTTC. It specifies CASSLAGGNYGYTF.

The chain employs TRBV9 and TRBJ2-2; 12 nucleotides match TRBD2. In germline, CDR1 is SGDLS, CDR2 YYNGEE. This CDR3 region has 17 residues. J lost 2 bases, V lost 3 bases, and 5 bases had no gene match. CDR3 sequence reads: CASSEGLAGANTGELFF. The CDR3 DNA follows: TGTGCCAGCAGCGAGGGACTAGCGGGCGCCAACACCGGGGAGCTGTTTTTT. The whole variable domain, filled in from reference TRBV9 and TRBJ2-2, reads DSGVTQTPKHLITATGQRVTLRCSPRSGDLSVYWYQQSLDQGLQFLIQYYNGEERAKGNILERFSAQQFPDLHSELNLSSLELGDSALYFCASSEGLAGANTGELFFGEGSRLTVL.

J is TRBJ1-3 and V is TRBV6-5, with D perhaps matching TRBD1 (5 bases). The germline V gene encodes CDR1 MNHEY and CDR2 SVGAGI. The CDR3 is 15 residues long. Trimming shortened V by 6 bases and J by 3 bases, and 15 bases separated the two germline ends. CDR3 sequence (DNA): TGTGCCAGCAGGGACCCTGACAGAAATGGAAACACCATATATTTT. This sequence encodes CASRDPDRNGNTIYF.

The chain joins TRBV10-3 to TRBJ1-5, with D possibly TRBD1 on 5 matching bases. The CDR3 runs 14 residues. Looked up from germline, CDR1 is ENHRY and CDR2 is SYGVKD. Trimming removed 2 bases at V and 7 bases at J, with 12 bases between. CDR3 nucleotide sequence: TGTGCCATCAGTGAGGGGCAGGGAGGACAGCCCCAGCATTTT. It yields the protein CAISEGQGGQPQHF.

The rearrangement uses TRBV30 and TRBJ2-2; 9 positions agree with TRBD1. The CDR3 is 15 residues long. Germline V lookup: CDR1 GTSNPN, CDR2 SVGIG (reference sequence). V was pared by 5 bases and J by 1 base, with 5 bases of the junction left unmatched. The CDR3 region is CAWETGGGNTGELFF. The CDR3 nucleotides are TGTGCCTGGGAAACAGGGGGCGGGAACACCGGGGAGCTGTTTTTT.

This chain joins TRBV30 and TRBJ1-5; no firm D call. This CDR3 comprises 12 residues. V was pared by 5 bases and J by 6 bases, with 11 bases between. Germline V lookup: CDR1 GTSNPN, CDR2 SVGIG (reference sequence). The CDR3 region is CAWANGGQPQHF. The CDR3 nucleotides read TGTGCCTGGGCTAATGGCGGTCAGCCCCAGCATTTT.

The chain uses TRBV5-6 and TRBJ2-1; no reliable D call. This CDR3 has 13 residues. Germline CDR1 SGHDT, CDR2 YYEEEE. Trimming removed 0 bases at V and 2 bases at J, with 3 bases between. This CDR3 is CASSLGTYNEQFF. CDR3 nucleotides: TGTGCCAGCAGCTTGGGGACCTACAATGAGCAGTTCTTC.

The rearrangement joins TRBV4-2 to TRBJ2-2; D perhaps matches TRBD2 (6 bases). The CDR3 has 18 residues. Trimming left V 1 base short and J 0 bases short, with 15 bases between. Looked up from germline, CDR1 is LGHNA and CDR2 is YNFKEQ. The CDR3 DNA reads as TGTGCCAGCAGCCAAGCTATTAAAGGACTACCGAACACCGGGGAGCTGTTTTTT. Its translation is CASSQAIKGLPNTGELFF.

V gene TRBV19 combines with J gene TRBJ2-7, with D perhaps assigned TRBD1 or TRBD2 (5 bases each). Trimming removed 3 bases at V and 6 bases at J, with 12 bases between. CDR1 is LNHDA, CDR2 SQIVND, per germline (reference sequence). The CDR3 length is 13 residues. For the CDR3, the DNA is TGTGCCAGTAGTATTGCTGGGGGAAGCGAGCAGTACTTC. Protein: CASSIAGGSEQYF.